These T cell receptor beta chains were read from a single sample in a study of blood T cell repertoires in COVID-19. Generated by immunoSEQ multiplex PCR, the TCRdb table keeps only in-frame clones and is missing some. The data show approximately 210,000 clones, with over 80% seen just once and around 0.93% held by the top ten. The material sequenced was peripheral blood. The receptor source for this set is a man in his fifties or sixties with COVID-19, enrolled during active disease. Each CDR3 is given with its conserved first and last residue. A D gene is named only where the DNA matches it firmly. Size is omitted from some rows. Given values are once, few, many or a class for expanded clones.

v_call: TRBV2; j_call: TRBJ1-2; clone_size: -; d_call: TRBD1; cdr3_nt: TGTGCCAGCAGCCGGGACAGGGGTAGCGGCTACACCTTC; cdr3_aa: CASSRDRGSGYTF
v_call: TRBV7-3; j_call: TRBJ2-2; clone_size: -; d_call: TRBD2; cdr3_nt: TGTGCCAGCAGCTCAGGACTAGCGGGGCCTGACACCGGGGAGCTGTTTTTT; cdr3_aa: CASSSGLAGPDTGELFF
v_call: TRBV3-1/TRBV3-2; j_call: TRBJ1-1; clone_size: -; d_call: TRBD1; cdr3_nt: TGTGCCAGCAGCCAACGAACCGGGACAGGGGACACTGAAGCTTTCTTT; cdr3_aa: CASSQRTGTGDTEAFF
v_call: TRBV28; j_call: TRBJ1-2; clone_size: -; d_call: -; cdr3_nt: TGTGCCAGCAACCTAGATCAGGAGGCCTACTATGGCTACACCTTC; cdr3_aa: CASNLDQEAYYGYTF
v_call: TRBV19; j_call: TRBJ1-1; clone_size: -; d_call: -; cdr3_nt: TGTGCCAGTAGTATCCGGACGGGGGGGACTGAAGCTTTCTTT; cdr3_aa: CASSIRTGGTEAFF
v_call: TRBV2; j_call: TRBJ2-1; clone_size: -; d_call: TRBD2; cdr3_nt: TGTGCCAGCACTCGCGGGAGCTCCTACAATGAGCAGTTCTTC; cdr3_aa: CASTRGSSYNEQFF
v_call: TRBV5-1; j_call: TRBJ2-2; clone_size: -; d_call: TRBD1; cdr3_nt: TGCGCCAGCAGCTTGGGACAGGGGGGTACCGGGGAGCTGTTTTTT; cdr3_aa: CASSLGQGGTGELFF
v_call: TRBV29-1; j_call: TRBJ1-5; clone_size: few; d_call: -; cdr3_nt: TGCAGCGTTGGGGGAGTCAATCAGCCCCAGCATTTT; cdr3_aa: CSVGGVNQPQHF
v_call: TRBV5-1; j_call: TRBJ1-1; clone_size: few; d_call: TRBD1; cdr3_nt: TGCGCCAGCAGCTTACAGACAGGGAGGAACACTGAAGCTTTCTTT; cdr3_aa: CASSLQTGRNTEAFF
v_call: TRBV4-2; j_call: TRBJ2-7; clone_size: -; d_call: TRBD2; cdr3_nt: TGTGCCAGCAGTCCAACTAGCGGGAGAGGTTACGAGCAGTACTTC; cdr3_aa: CASSPTSGRGYEQYF
v_call: TRBV5-1; j_call: TRBJ2-3; clone_size: once; d_call: TRBD2; cdr3_nt: TGCGCCAGCAGCTTGGGGCGGGAGGGAGATACGCAGTATTTT; cdr3_aa: CASSLGREGDTQYF
v_call: TRBV12-3/TRBV12-4; j_call: TRBJ1-1; clone_size: -; d_call: -; cdr3_nt: TGTGCCAGCAGTCGTGGGGGGTACACTGAAGCTTTCTTT; cdr3_aa: CASSRGGYTEAFF
v_call: TRBV5-1; j_call: TRBJ1-1; clone_size: -; d_call: -; cdr3_nt: TGCGCCAGCAGCGAGACAGTGGCCCCGACTGAAGCTTTCTTT; cdr3_aa: CASSETVAPTEAFF
v_call: TRBV2; j_call: TRBJ2-2; clone_size: few; d_call: TRBD1; cdr3_nt: TGTGCCAGCAGTGACCGGGGACAGAAAAACACCGGGGAGCTGTTTTTT; cdr3_aa: CASSDRGQKNTGELFF
v_call: TRBV5-6; j_call: TRBJ2-5; clone_size: -; d_call: -; cdr3_nt: TGTGCCAGCAGCTTGACAGTTCAAGAGACCCAGTACTTC; cdr3_aa: CASSLTVQETQYF
v_call: TRBV11-3; j_call: TRBJ2-3; clone_size: few; d_call: TRBD1; cdr3_nt: TGTGCCAGCAGCTTATCGCCGGGACAGGGGAAGTATTTT; cdr3_aa: CASSLSPGQGKYF
v_call: TRBV15; j_call: TRBJ2-3; clone_size: -; d_call: -; cdr3_nt: TGTGCCACCAGCAGAGAAATGGCAGCGGCCGGGGGAGATACGCAGTATTTT; cdr3_aa: CATSREMAAAGGDTQYF
v_call: TRBV9; j_call: TRBJ2-1; clone_size: -; d_call: TRBD1; cdr3_nt: TGTGCCAGCAGCGTTGCTGCGGACAGGGGGTACAATGAGCAGTTCTTC; cdr3_aa: CASSVAADRGYNEQFF
v_call: TRBV5-8; j_call: TRBJ1-6; clone_size: -; d_call: -; cdr3_nt: TGTGCCAGCAGCTTAATTCAGGATTATAATTCACCCCTCCACTTT; cdr3_aa: CASSLIQDYNSPLHF
v_call: TRBV19; j_call: TRBJ1-2; clone_size: -; d_call: -; cdr3_nt: TGTGCCAGCAGTGCAGGGCTTAACTATGGCTACACCTTC; cdr3_aa: CASSAGLNYGYTF
v_call: TRBV6-5; j_call: TRBJ2-7; clone_size: -; d_call: -; cdr3_nt: TGTGCCAGCAGTCCGCGGGACGAGCAGTACTTC; cdr3_aa: CASSPRDEQYF
v_call: TRBV9; j_call: TRBJ2-7; clone_size: -; d_call: -; cdr3_nt: TGTGCCAGCAGCGCCACCGGACAGTCCGAGCAGTACTTC; cdr3_aa: CASSATGQSEQYF
v_call: TRBV19; j_call: TRBJ2-7; clone_size: -; d_call: TRBD1; cdr3_nt: TGTGCCAGTAGTATCACCGGGACAGGCAGTTCCTACGAGCAGTACTTC; cdr3_aa: CASSITGTGSSYEQYF
v_call: TRBV19; j_call: TRBJ1-2; clone_size: -; d_call: -; cdr3_nt: TGTGCCAGTAGTCAGTGGAGCTCTAACTATGGCTACACCTTC; cdr3_aa: CASSQWSSNYGYTF
v_call: TRBV7-2; j_call: TRBJ2-2; clone_size: -; d_call: -; cdr3_nt: TGTGCCAGCGTGGCTGCGAACACCGGGGAGCTGTTTTTT; cdr3_aa: CASVAANTGELFF
v_call: TRBV5-1; j_call: TRBJ1-2; clone_size: -; d_call: -; cdr3_nt: TGCGCCAGCAGCTTTACAGAGAACTATGGCTACACCTTC; cdr3_aa: CASSFTENYGYTF
v_call: TRBV19; j_call: TRBJ2-1; clone_size: -; d_call: -; cdr3_nt: TGTGCCAGTAGTCCAGGGAACAGAGGTGAGCAGTTCTTC; cdr3_aa: CASSPGNRGEQFF
v_call: TRBV5-1; j_call: TRBJ1-5; clone_size: -; d_call: -; cdr3_nt: TGCGCCAGCAGCTTGGAGGGGGTGGGTAGCAATCAGCCCCAGCATTTT; cdr3_aa: CASSLEGVGSNQPQHF